This T cell receptor beta chain originates from a study of blood T cell repertoires in COVID-19. The table came from immunoSEQ multiplex PCR; TCRdb's copy has only in-frame clones and leaves some out. The table has about 150,000 clones, 82% seen once. The sequence derives from a human donor with acute or convalescent COVID-19. The donor label of this sample is uncertain. The sequencing input was peripheral blood.

The CDR3 DNA sequence: TGTGCCAGCAGTGAAATTTGGGGCGGCACCACGGGAGGGTCACCCCTCCACTTT. Amino acids: CASSEIWGGTTGGSPLHF. The chain uses TRBV6-1 and TRBJ1-6; D might be TRBD1 (5 bases). Trimming removed 2 bases from V and 10 bases from J, with 24 bases in between. This CDR3 comprises 18 residues. CDR1 MNHNS and CDR2 SASEGT come from the germline V gene.